The rows below give T cell receptor beta chains drawn from one sample of a study of technical replicates of blood from several donors. Clones were sequenced by immunoSEQ multiplex PCR, and TCRdb holds only the in-frame ones, with some missing. The sample yields about 71,000 clones, roughly 88% seen once. Sequencing was done on a sample of PBMCs. The receptor set was obtained from a human donor in good health. Some clones in this sample may be carry-over from other donors' samples. Both conserved end residues are part of each CDR3. The D gene is left open where the match is weak. Part of the rows lack a size; the others show once, few, many or a class for expanded clones.

>TRBV5-1|NA|TRBD2|TRBJ2-1
CASSASGGYDEQFF
TGCGCCAGCAGCGCTAGCGGGGGATATGATGAGCAGTTCTTC
>TRBV10-3|NA|TRBD1|TRBJ2-7
CAISDGTGHYEQYF
TGTGCCATCAGTGACGGGACAGGGCACTACGAGCAGTACTTC
>TRBV7-9|few|NA|TRBJ1-5
CASSLAQGGQEPQHF
TGTGCCAGCAGCTTAGCGCAGGGAGGGCAGGAGCCCCAGCATTTT
>TRBV5-4|NA|TRBD2|TRBJ2-2
CASSPREGNTGELFF
TGTGCCAGCAGCCCGCGGGAGGGGAACACCGGGGAGCTGTTTTTT
>TRBV7-2|NA|NA|TRBJ2-3
CASATDPLTDTQYF
TGTGCCAGCGCCACAGACCCTCTCACAGATACGCAGTATTTT
>TRBV14|NA|TRBD1|TRBJ1-2
CASSQGQGLGYTF
TGTGCCAGCAGCCAAGGACAGGGATTGGGCTACACCTTC
>TRBV19|NA|NA|TRBJ1-2
CASRRLANYGYTF
TGTGCCAGTCGTAGATTAGCTAACTATGGCTACACCTTC
>TRBV11-2|few|NA|TRBJ1-1
CASSLGAGQMNTEAFF
TGTGCCAGCAGCTTAGGGGCAGGACAGATGAACACTGAAGCTTTCTTT
>TRBV5-8|NA|TRBD1|TRBJ2-3
CASSFDRGRGADTQYF
TGTGCCAGCAGCTTCGACAGGGGGCGCGGCGCAGATACGCAGTATTTT
>TRBV5-1|once|TRBD1|TRBJ1-5
CASSYGTGNQPQHF
TGCGCCAGCAGCTACGGGACAGGGAATCAGCCCCAGCATTTT
>TRBV5-6|NA|NA|TRBJ2-3
CASKEGGPEADTQYF
TGTGCCAGCAAGGAGGGGGGGCCGGAAGCAGATACGCAGTATTTT
>TRBV18|NA|TRBD1|TRBJ2-4
CASSPGQGNKNIQYF
TGTGCCAGCTCACCGGGACAGGGAAACAAAAACATTCAGTACTTC
>TRBV29-1|NA|NA|TRBJ1-2
CSVDRQGYGYTF
TGCAGCGTTGATCGGCAGGGATATGGCTACACCTTC
>TRBV7-2|NA|NA|TRBJ1-1
CASTLGVLNTEAFF
TGTGCCAGCACCTTGGGCGTTTTGAACACTGAAGCTTTCTTT
>TRBV7-2|NA|NA|TRBJ2-1
CASSPRLVSVAEQFF
TGTGCCAGCAGCCCCCGACTAGTTTCGGTCGCTGAGCAGTTCTTC
>TRBV19|NA|NA|TRBJ1-1
CASSIEAGVAFF
TGTGCCAGTAGTATTGAAGCGGGAGTGGCTTTCTTT
>TRBV5-6|once|TRBD1|TRBJ2-5
CASSLEGQGSVQETQYF
TGTGCCAGCAGCTTGGAAGGACAGGGGTCGGTACAAGAGACCCAGTACTTC
>TRBV7-2|once|NA|TRBJ2-1
CASSLAGQPYNEQFF
TGTGCCAGCAGCTTAGCGGGACAACCCTACAATGAGCAGTTCTTC
>TRBV2|NA|NA|TRBJ1-4
CASSEPRTTNEKLFF
TGTGCCAGCAGTGAGCCGAGAACAACTAATGAAAAACTGTTTTTT
>TRBV2|few|NA|TRBJ1-6
CASSELGRDHSPLHF
TGTGCCAGCAGTGAGTTGGGGAGGGATCATTCACCCCTCCACTTT
>TRBV7-3|NA|TRBD1|TRBJ2-5
CASSRGTGPKETQYF
TGTGCCAGCAGCCGGGGGACAGGACCAAAAGAGACCCAGTACTTC
>TRBV7-6|NA|NA|TRBJ2-7
CASSATGPLDEQYF
TGTGCCAGCAGCGCCACAGGCCCCCTAGACGAGCAGTACTTC
>TRBV5-1|NA|NA|TRBJ2-7
CASSLAAGTDSPYEQYF
TGCGCCAGCAGCTTGGCAGCCGGGACGGACAGCCCCTACGAGCAGTACTTC
>TRBV30|NA|NA|TRBJ2-7
CAWSVGGTSYEQYF
TGTGCCTGGAGTGTAGGCGGTACTTCCTACGAGCAGTACTTC
>TRBV9|few|NA|TRBJ2-3
CASSVAPGRERTDTQYF
TGTGCCAGCAGCGTAGCCCCCGGACGGGAGCGCACAGATACGCAGTATTTT